The 30 T cell receptor beta chains presented below share a single source sample, sequenced in a study of CD8+ T cells in alopecia areata. This sample's treatment: oral pan-JAK inhibitor, 5-10 mg twice daily. Sequencing templates came from extracted RNA that was reverse transcribed into cDNA. Assay: immunoSEQ multiplex PCR; the TCRdb copy retains only in-frame clones and omits some. The table lists around 200,000 clones, approximately 56% of them singletons, with approximately 0.7% in the top ten. The specimen comprised CD4+ T cells sorted from blood, sampled at week 4, from a patient treated with tofacitinib. These TCRs come from a human donor with alopecia areata.

The gene calls are TRBV7-2 and TRBJ2-1; 13 nucleotides agree with TRBD2. This CDR3 has 14 residues. Germline trimming cut 3 bases from V and 10 bases from J; bases unmatched to any gene: 3. From germline, CDR1 is SGHTA and CDR2 FQGNSA. The CDR3 here is CASSFGTSGIEQFF. The CDR3 bases are TGTGCCAGCAGCTTCGGGACTAGCGGGATCGAGCAGTTCTTC.

The chain combines TRBV30 with TRBJ2-2; the D gene could be TRBD1 or TRBD2 (6 bases each). Germline loops: CDR1 GTSNPN, CDR2 SVGIG (reference sequence). This CDR3 spans 15 amino acids. V was clipped by 5 bases and J by 6 bases, with 19 bases between them. The CDR3 reads CAWGRGLQGAGELFF. CDR3 DNA: TGTGCCTGGGGACGGGGGCTCCAAGGCGCCGGGGAGCTGTTTTTT.

In this sample, this clone turned up a few times. This chain links TRBV4-1 with TRBJ2-2, with 7 bases aligning to TRBD1. The CDR3 consists of 16 residues. The junction had 11 bases not matched to a gene; V was cut back by 4 bases and J by 6 bases. Germline V lookup: CDR1 MGHRA, CDR2 YSYEKL. In DNA form, the CDR3 reads TGCGCCAGCAGCCCCCCACAGGGGCCTTACGCCGGGGAGCTGTTTTTT. The encoded protein is CASSPPQGPYAGELFF.

The chain uses TRBV29-1 and TRBJ1-1, with TRBD1 as a possible D gene (5 bases). The CDR3 sequence is 15 residues long. CDR1 and CDR2 from the germline V gene are SQVTM and ANQGSEA. V was clipped by 3 bases and J by 5 bases, with 19 bases between them. CDR3: CSVELPGITRTEAFF. The CDR3 nucleotides are TGCAGCGTTGAGCTTCCAGGGATTACCAGGACTGAAGCTTTCTTT.

This clone was seen a handful of times. This sequence joins TRBV13 and TRBJ2-2, with D hard to call. Trimming cost V 5 bases and J 0 bases, with 7 bases left between them. The CDR3 loop spans 14 amino acids. The V gene's germline CDR1 is PRHDT and CDR2 FYEKMQ (reference sequence). The CDR3 DNA reads TGTGCCAGCAGCAAGCCGCCGAACACCGGGGAGCTGTTTTTT. Protein: CASSKPPNTGELFF.

The genes are TRBV7-9 and TRBJ2-7; no clear D gene. The CDR3 contains 12 residues. CDR1 and CDR2 from the germline V gene are SEHNR and FQNEAQ (reference sequence). Trimming stripped 7 bases from V and 0 bases from J, with 7 bases between. CDR3 loop: CASTFSSYEQYF. The CDR3, as DNA: TGTGCCAGCACCTTCAGCTCCTACGAGCAGTACTTC.

V is TRBV28 and J is TRBJ2-7, with D uncertain. CDR1 MDHEN and CDR2 SYDVKM come from the germline V gene. V dropped 10 bases and J dropped 0 bases, with 19 bases sitting between them. CDR3 length: 15 residues. The chain's CDR3 is CATTESGPVSYEQYF. CDR3 DNA: TGTGCCACCACCGAGTCAGGCCCCGTCTCCTACGAGCAGTACTTC.

The chain carries TRBV11-2 and TRBJ1-2, with a tentative D call TRBD1 (5 bases). Between the trimmed V and J ends, which lost 5 bases and 5 bases, there was a span of 12 bases. CDR1 SGHAT and CDR2 FQNNGV come from the germline V gene. This CDR3 contains 13 residues. CDR3 region: CASSPPGGYGYTF. Here the CDR3 DNA reads TGTGCCAGCAGCCCCCCCGGGGGTTATGGCTACACCTTC.

This chain uses TRBV30 with TRBJ2-2; 12 bases fit TRBD2. V lost 3 bases and J lost 5; bases outside the gene matches: 4. The CDR3 runs to 15 residues. From germline, CDR1 is GTSNPN and CDR2 SVGIG (reference sequence). Written as DNA, the CDR3 is TGTGCCTGGAGGAAACTAGCGGGAGGAACCGGGGAGCTGTTTTTT. The encoded protein is CAWRKLAGGTGELFF.

V and J are TRBV4-1 and TRBJ2-5, with 8 bases matching TRBD2. V was clipped by 1 base and J by 2 bases; unmatched bases: 9. Germline V gene lookup returns CDR1 MGHRA and CDR2 YSYEKL. This CDR3 has 17 amino acids. CDR3 in DNA: TGCGCCAGCAGCCAAGGGTTGACTAGCGTGTATCAAGAGACCCAGTACTTC. Amino acids: CASSQGLTSVYQETQYF.

The V call is TRBV7-2, the J call TRBJ2-7; no clear D. The germline V gene has CDR1 SGHTA and CDR2 FQGNSA. V was pared by 3 bases and J by 3 bases, with 9 bases between. The CDR3 covers 13 residues. The CDR3 protein is CASSLAPGYEQYF. The DNA for the CDR3 is TGTGCCAGCAGCTTGGCGCCGGGCTACGAGCAGTACTTC.

The sample holds a few counts of this clone. The V call is TRBV5-4, the J call TRBJ2-6; 8 bases map to TRBD1. The CDR3 runs 17 residues. The germline V gene has CDR1 SGHNT and CDR2 YYREEE (reference sequence). The trim removed 9 bases at V and 0 bases at J, leaving 11 bases unmatched. As DNA, the CDR3 is TGTGCCAACTCCGCCAGGACAGGGTCCTCTGGGGCCAACGTCCTGACTTTC. Its translation is CANSARTGSSGANVLTF.

The rearrangement uses TRBV28 and TRBJ2-1, with a possible D match to TRBD2 (5 bases). The V end was cut by 6 bases, the J end by 1 base, with 13 bases between. Germline V gene lookup returns CDR1 MDHEN and CDR2 SYDVKM. CDR3 length: 15 residues. The CDR3 region has the DNA TGTGCCAGCAGCCCAACGACGGGATCCTACAATGAGCAGTTCTTC. Translated: CASSPTTGSYNEQFF.

The genes are TRBV29-1 and TRBJ2-1, with TRBD1 matching 7 bases. CDR3 length equals 12 residues. V lost 7 bases and J lost 5; bases outside the gene matches: 5. From germline, CDR1 is SQVTM and CDR2 ANQGSEA. The DNA of the CDR3 is TGCAGCGGACGGGACAGTCACAATGAGCAGTTCTTC. This sequence encodes CSGRDSHNEQFF.

This sequence joins TRBV7-2 and TRBJ2-3; D is unresolved. Looked up from germline, CDR1 is SGHTA and CDR2 is FQGNSA. This CDR3 is 13 amino acids long. Trimming pared 5 bases from V and 3 bases from J, leaving 9 bases between. DNA for the CDR3: TGTGCCAGCAGCCCTGGGCATACAGATACGCAGTATTTT. Residues: CASSPGHTDTQYF.

The V call is TRBV10-1, the J call TRBJ2-7; D ambiguous. Germline V gene sequence: CDR1 WNHNN, CDR2 SYGVQD (reference sequence). This CDR3 is built from 12 residues. V shed 2 bases and J shed 7 bases, with 9 bases lying between them. The CDR3 sequence: CASSESVGEQYF. Written as DNA, the CDR3 is TGCGCCAGCAGTGAGAGCGTGGGTGAGCAGTACTTC.

J is TRBJ2-5 and V is TRBV7-7; 7 bases are shared with TRBD1. The CDR3 totals 10 residues. Germline V lookup: CDR1 SSHAT, CDR2 FNYEAQ (reference sequence). The DNA for the CDR3 is TGTGCTACAGGGGAAGAGACCCAGTACTTC. Translated, it gives CATGEETQYF.

This clone showed up just once. This chain connects TRBV2 to TRBJ2-1; a possible D gene is TRBD1 (5 bases). The germline gives CDR1 SNHLY, CDR2 FYNNEI. This CDR3 contains 14 residues. V was cut by 4 bases and J by 9 bases, with 16 bases left in between. The CDR3 nucleotides read TGTGCCAGCAGTGGTTCAGGAACAGGTGGTGAGCAGTTCTTC. Translation: CASSGSGTGGEQFF.

This chain uses TRBV5-1 with TRBJ1-2; 9 bases agree with TRBD1. Germline CDR1 is SGHRS and CDR2 is YFSETQ. The CDR3 sequence is 15 residues long. After removal of 2 bases from V and 8 bases from J, the junction contained 10 bases not matched to a gene. The CDR3 here is CASSFSQQGAGGYTF. The DNA for the CDR3 is TGCGCCAGCAGCTTCTCGCAACAGGGGGCCGGCGGCTACACCTTC.

V and J are TRBV21-1 and TRBJ2-2. TRBV21-1 has pseudogene status. CDR3 size: 17 residues. As DNA, the CDR3 is TGTGCCAGCAGCCTCAAACCACCGGGCCCCAACACCGGGGAGCTGTTTTTT. This sequence encodes CASSLKPPGPNTGELFF.

V and J are TRBV5-1 and TRBJ2-2; a possible D gene is TRBD1 (6 bases). V lost 0 bases and J lost 0, with 12 bases in between. The CDR3 contains 17 residues. The germline V gene encodes CDR1 SGHRS and CDR2 YFSETQ. This chain's CDR3 is CASSLAQGNANTGELFF. The CDR3 region has the DNA TGCGCCAGCAGCTTGGCACAGGGAAACGCGAACACCGGGGAGCTGTTTTTT.

This chain uses TRBV28 with TRBJ2-2, with no clear D. Trimming shortened V by 10 bases and J by 6 bases, and 15 bases separated the two germline ends. The CDR3 extends over 13 amino acids. Germline values: CDR1 MDHEN, CDR2 SYDVKM. CDR3 in amino acids: CAIPSTEAGELFF. Written as DNA, the CDR3 is TGTGCCATCCCTTCGACTGAGGCCGGGGAGCTGTTTTTT. The whole variable domain, remainder taken from reference TRBV28 and TRBJ2-2, is DVKVTQSSRYLVKRTGEKVFLECVQDMDHENMFWYRQDPGLGLRLIYFSYDVKMKEKGDIPEGYSVSREKKERFSLILESASTNQTSMYLCAIPSTEAGELFFGEGSRLTVL.

The chain joins TRBV9 to TRBJ2-5; D not resolved. The V end was cut by 3 bases, the J end by 5 bases, with 8 bases between. Germline V gene sequence: CDR1 SGDLS, CDR2 YYNGEE. This CDR3 comprises 12 residues. The CDR3 loop is CASSDVGETQYF. The CDR3 nucleotides read TGTGCCAGCAGCGACGTGGGGGAGACCCAGTACTTC.

The rearrangement links TRBV5-1 to TRBJ2-3, with 14 bases lining up with TRBD2. The CDR3 runs 17 residues. Germline V gene lookup returns CDR1 SGHRS and CDR2 YFSETQ. The J segment lost 3 bases and the V segment lost 4 bases, leaving 7 bases of the junction unmatched. CDR3 loop: CASSLGLAGDRTDTQYF. CDR3 coding DNA: TGCGCCAGCAGCCTGGGACTAGCGGGAGATCGGACAGATACGCAGTATTTT.

V is TRBV4-1 and J is TRBJ1-5; maybe TRBD1 (5 bases). Germline CDR1 and CDR2: MGHRA and YSYEKL. V lost 0 bases, J lost 2 bases, and 17 bases lay in between. This CDR3 spans 18 amino acids. The CDR3 loop is CASSQDLGVGGGNQPQHF. As DNA, the CDR3 is TGCGCCAGCAGCCAAGATTTGGGAGTGGGGGGTGGCAATCAGCCCCAGCATTTT.

The chain carries TRBV4-3 and TRBJ1-2; possibly TRBD1 for D (6 bases). The CDR3 length is 17 residues. The V gene lost 3 bases and the J gene lost 4 bases, with 21 bases spanning the gap. Looked up from germline, CDR1 is LGHNA and CDR2 is YSLEER. The CDR3 nucleotides are TGCGCCAGCAGCCAGGACCTCCTAGGGGGAAGGGTCTATGGCTACACCTTC. As protein: CASSQDLLGGRVYGYTF.

The chain joins TRBV30 to TRBJ1-2; D uncertain. V gave up 4 bases and J gave up 3 bases, with 18 bases separating them. The germline V gene encodes CDR1 GTSNPN and CDR2 SVGIG (reference sequence). The CDR3 spans 15 residues. CDR3 nucleotides: TGTGCCTGGATAGGGAGAGGAAGGAGGTACTATGGCTACACCTTC. This sequence encodes CAWIGRGRRYYGYTF.

The table lists this clone with a few counts. This CDR3 reads CASSFGLGTDTQYF. CDR3 coding DNA: TGTGCCAGCAGCTTCGGACTAGGCACAGATACGCAGTATTTT. This chain connects TRBV7-2 to TRBJ2-3; 7 bases are a match to TRBD2. Trimming cost V 3 bases and J 1 base; bases outside gene matches: 1. The CDR3 length is 14 residues. In germline, CDR1 is SGHTA, CDR2 FQGNSA.

This chain connects TRBV4-1 to TRBJ1-5; 7 positions match TRBD1. CDR3 length: 16 amino acids. In germline, CDR1 is MGHRA, CDR2 YSYEKL. Trimming at V came to 4 bases and at J to 0 bases, leaving 6 bases not matched to a gene. CDR3 DNA: TGCGCCAGCAGCCCAGGGGGAGCCTATAGCAATCAGCCCCAGCATTTT. Translated, it gives CASSPGGAYSNQPQHF.

V usage is TRBV18 and J usage is TRBJ1-2, with D unclear. V lost 3 bases and J lost 0, with 5 bases in between. The germline V gene has CDR1 KGHSH and CDR2 LQKENI. The CDR3 runs to 13 residues. The CDR3 nucleotides are TGTGCCAGCTCACCCTCCACTAACTATGGCTACACCTTC. Protein sequence: CASSPSTNYGYTF.